This T cell receptor (beta chain) was documented in a study of cytomegalovirus exposure and HLA in healthy donors. The PCR ran on 60 Vbeta and 13 Jbeta primers. In the source study's methods: An analysis that came later counted some 85 million unique TCR beta chains, approximately 9.9 million shared. Method: immunoSEQ multiplex PCR; TCRdb's copy keeps in-frame clones and lacks some. The V and J calls and clone size are taken from that table; D and trimming were inferred from the DNA. The table shows about 88,000 clones, with 79% occurring only once. The germline V gene has CDR1 MDHEN and CDR2 SYDVKM. CDR3 length: 14 amino acids. J lost 5 bases, V lost 5 bases, and 9 bases had no gene match.

Sequencing was carried out using PBMCs. The V and J genes are TRBV28 and TRBJ2-7; 7 bases agree with TRBD1. This sequence was found in a man younger than 45 in good health and CMV-seronegative. The CDR3 loop is CASSPPTGFHEQYF. DNA for the CDR3: TGTGCCAGCAGTCCACCGACAGGGTTTCACGAGCAGTACTTC. The full variable domain, in which reference TRBV28 and TRBJ2-7 provide the parts outside the CDR3, is DVKVTQSSRYLVKRTGEKVFLECVQDMDHENMFWYRQDPGLGLRLIYFSYDVKMKEKGDIPEGYSVSREKKERFSLILESASTNQTSMYLCASSPPTGFHEQYFGPGTRLTVT.